These 23 T cell receptor beta chains were sequenced from one sample in a study of naive and memory T cell subsets. General study points: A few larger clonotypes appeared in naive repertoires, especially CD8, possibly memory cells re-expressing CD45RA.

Two oligonucleotides, mixed equimolar, formed the beta constant-region primer covering TRBC1 and TRBC2. Ligated cDNA was amplified by four rounds of PCR with nested alpha and beta constant-region primers and SP2. TCRdb recomputed calls from the UMI-ligation and nested PCR reads with MiXCR, one row per CDR3 protein. This repertoire shows around 83,000 distinct CDR3 sequences, around 11% found once; its top ten account for roughly 0.13%. Their cognate antigens are unknown. Sequences were obtained from naive CD4+ T cells from blood. Source of these receptors: a human donor in good health.

The chain carries TRBV5-4 and TRBJ2-3; 10 positions match TRBD2. CDR1 SGHNT and CDR2 YYREEE come from the germline V gene (reference sequence). V lost 3 bases to trimming and J lost 14 bases; unmatched junction nucleotides: 6. The CDR3 consists of 12 residues. The CDR3 DNA reads as TGTGCCAGCAGCTCCTTAGCGGGGGGCCCGTATTTT. Translating gives CASSSLAGGPYF.

In this sample, this clonotype turned up many times. The chain combines TRBV28 with TRBJ2-1; D gene unclear. Trimming shortened V by 2 bases and J by 0 bases, and 5 bases separated the two germline ends. The V gene's germline CDR1 is MDHEN and CDR2 SYDVKM. This CDR3 spans 14 amino acids. CDR3 region: CASSLLSSYNEQFF. CDR3 in DNA: TGTGCCAGCAGTTTACTCAGCTCCTACAATGAGCAGTTCTTC.

The chain joins TRBV12-3 or TRBV12-4 to TRBJ2-3, with D possibly called TRBD1 or TRBD2 (6 bases each). V gave up 6 bases and J gave up 7 bases, with 20 bases separating them. The CDR3 consists of 15 residues. CDR3: CASRISGARLNTQYF. DNA of the CDR3: TGTGCCAGCAGGATTTCGGGGGCTCGGTTGAATACGCAGTATTTT.

The chain couples TRBV7-6 to TRBJ2-3; D is undetermined. Deletions cut 0 bases from V and 2 bases from J, with 6 bases between. The CDR3 contains 14 residues. CDR1 and CDR2 from the germline V gene are SGHVS and FNYEAQ. CDR3 protein: CASSLARATDTQYF. As DNA, the CDR3 is TGTGCCAGCAGCTTAGCCCGGGCCACAGATACGCAGTATTTT.

J is TRBJ2-7 and V is TRBV28; maybe TRBD2 (6 bases). Germline V lookup: CDR1 MDHEN, CDR2 SYDVKM. Trimming removed 7 bases from V and 12 bases from J, with 25 bases in between. The CDR3 is made up of 14 amino acids. CDR3 DNA: TGTGCCAGCACCGCCTTGAGTGCAGGGATGGGAGGGTACTTC. Translated, it gives CASTALSAGMGGYF.

This clonotype was counted between two and nine times. The chain is built from TRBV6-2 or TRBV6-3 and TRBJ2-1; D possibly corresponds to TRBD2 (5 bases). Deletions cut 4 bases from V and 7 bases from J, with 20 bases between. The CDR3 is 16 amino acids. The germline gives CDR1 MNHEY, CDR2 SVGEGT. The CDR3 loop is CASSSKLGRAVNEQFF. Here the CDR3 DNA reads TGTGCCAGCAGTTCCAAACTAGGCCGAGCAGTTAATGAGCAGTTCTTC.

At least ten counts were recorded for this clonotype. This chain uses TRBV20-1 with TRBJ2-7; tentative D call: TRBD1 (6 bases). Germline-derived CDR1 and CDR2 are DFQATT and SNEGSKA (reference sequence). Trimming stripped 1 base from V and 4 bases from J, with 8 bases between. The CDR3 has 12 amino acids. In nucleotides, the CDR3 is TGCAGTGCTAGAGTTCAGGGGTACGAGCAGTACTTC. It is translated as CSARVQGYEQYF.

This clonotype appeared a few times. The chain is built from TRBV7-9 and TRBJ2-4; D possibly uses TRBD1 or TRBD2 (5 bases each). The germline V and J ends were trimmed by 6 bases and 1 base, with 13 bases remaining between them. Germline CDR1 is SEHNR and CDR2 is FQNEAQ (reference sequence). This CDR3 is built from 15 residues. The CDR3 DNA sequence: TGTGCCAGCAGTGTGGGGGAAGGGGCCAAAAACATTCAGTACTTC. It encodes CASSVGEGAKNIQYF. Full variable domain (outside the CDR3, taken from reference TRBV7-9 and TRBJ2-4): DTGVSQNPRHKITKRGQNVTFRCDPISEHNRLYWYRQTLGQGPEFLTYFQNEAQLEKSRLLSDRFSAERPKGSFSTLEIQRTEQGDSAMYLCASSVGEGAKNIQYFGAGTRLSVL.

This sequence joins TRBV7-2 and TRBJ2-3, with D perhaps matching TRBD2 (5 bases). In germline, CDR1 is SGHTA, CDR2 FQGNSA. Trimming took 1 base from V and 14 from J, leaving 13 bases between them. This CDR3 spans 12 amino acids. The CDR3 spells CASSLDRTRVYF. The CDR3 DNA reads TGTGCCAGCAGCTTAGATCGGACTCGAGTGTATTTT.

Many counts were recorded for this clonotype. The chain joins TRBV11-3 to TRBJ2-3; the match to TRBD1 covers 7 bases. The V segment lost 2 bases and the J segment 2 bases; nucleotides outside the gene matches: 4. The germline CDR1 and CDR2 sequences are SGHNT and YENEEA. The CDR3 totals 15 residues. CDR3 in DNA: TGTGCCAGCAGCTTACGGGACAGTCCCACAGATACGCAGTATTTT. This codes for CASSLRDSPTDTQYF.

This chain joins TRBV25-1 and TRBJ2-3, with D unclear. This CDR3 comprises 15 residues. V was cut by 0 bases and J by 1 base, with 8 bases left in between. Germline V gene data show CDR1 as MGHDK and CDR2 as SYGVNS. CDR3 sequence (DNA): TGTGCCAGCAGTGAATACGGTGGCCGCACAGATACGCAGTATTTT. It yields the protein CASSEYGGRTDTQYF.

The chain couples TRBV3-1 to TRBJ1-6; tentatively, D is TRBD1 (6 bases). V gave up 4 bases and J gave up 7 bases, with 20 bases separating them. The CDR3 is 17 residues long. CDR1 is LGHDT and CDR2 is YNNKEL in the germline V gene (reference sequence). CDR3 nucleotide sequence: TGTGCCAGCAGCCCAACAGCTGGGACACGGAAAAATTCACCCCTCCACTTT. This encodes CASSPTAGTRKNSPLHF.

This clonotype was counted only a few times. The chain has TRBV7-7 and TRBJ2-3, with D uncertain. Germline CDR1 SSHAT, CDR2 FNYEAQ (reference sequence). The CDR3 has 13 amino acids. The V and J ends lost 5 bases and 3 bases respectively, with 9 bases between them. CDR3 loop: CASSQRLTDTQYF. DNA for the CDR3: TGTGCCAGCAGCCAAAGGTTGACAGATACGCAGTATTTT.

The V gene is TRBV6-5, the J gene TRBJ2-7; D may be TRBD2 (6 bases). The CDR3 contains 15 residues. Germline lookup yields CDR1 MNHEY and CDR2 SVGAGI. The V end was cut by 6 bases, the J end by 1 base, with 16 bases between. The CDR3: CASSQARGTSYEQYF. The CDR3, as DNA: TGTGCCAGCAGCCAGGCCAGAGGGACTTCCTACGAGCAGTACTTC.

This clonotype has more than one count but fewer than ten. This rearrangement joins TRBV6-1 to TRBJ2-3; no reliable D call. This CDR3 is built from 14 residues. V was clipped by 1 base and J by 8 bases, with 13 bases between them. The germline V gene encodes CDR1 MNHNS and CDR2 SASEGT. Written as DNA, the CDR3 is TGTGCCAGCAGTGAAGTTGTAGGTCCCGGTACGCAGTATTTT. Translation: CASSEVVGPGTQYF.

This clonotype was observed a handful of times. The chain uses TRBV7-2 and TRBJ2-7; D gene unclear. Looked up from germline, CDR1 is SGHTA and CDR2 is FQGNSA. The CDR3 runs to 13 residues. Trimming shortened V by 1 base and J by 6 bases, and 10 bases separated the two germline ends. The CDR3 coding sequence is TGTGCCAGCAGCTTAGAGAAGGGTTTCGAGCAGTACTTC. Its translation: CASSLEKGFEQYF.

The chain's CDR3 is CASRKEYEQYF. CDR3 DNA sequence: TGTGCCAGCAGGAAGGAATACGAGCAGTACTTC. This sequence joins TRBV12-3 or TRBV12-4 and TRBJ2-7; D gene ambiguous. Trimming left V 6 bases short and J 4 bases short, with 7 bases between. This CDR3 region has 11 residues.

This clonotype was found once. The chain employs TRBV25-1 and TRBJ1-1; D not certain. V was pared by 3 bases and J by 5 bases, with 16 bases between. Germline lookup yields CDR1 MGHDK and CDR2 SYGVNS. The CDR3 contains 15 residues. The CDR3: CASSDRVGPGTEAFF. The CDR3 DNA reads as TGTGCCAGCAGTGACAGAGTTGGGCCGGGGACTGAAGCTTTCTTT. The complete variable domain, with remaining parts taken from reference TRBV25-1 and TRBJ1-1, reads EADIYQTPRYLVIGTGKKITLECSQTMGHDKMYWYQQDPGMELHLIHYSYGVNSTEKGDLSSESTVSRIRTEHFPLTLESARPSHTSQYLCASSDRVGPGTEAFFGQGTRLTVV.

The chain links TRBV7-9 to TRBJ1-4; D is possibly TRBD1 (6 bases). In germline, CDR1 is SEHNR, CDR2 FQNEAQ (reference sequence). This CDR3 spans 12 amino acids. Trimming removed 7 bases at V and 8 bases at J, with 11 bases between. This chain's CDR3 is CASNRASEKLFF. The CDR3 DNA reads TGTGCCAGCAACAGGGCGAGCGAAAAACTGTTTTTT.

The sample holds a few counts of this clonotype. CDR3 residues: CASSLGLGDNTEAFF. In nucleotides, the CDR3 is TGTGCCAGCAGCTTAGGCCTCGGTGACAACACTGAAGCTTTCTTT. The J gene is TRBJ1-1, the V gene TRBV13; D unresolved. CDR3 length: 15 amino acids. Trimming took off 0 bases at V and 2 bases at J, with 10 bases between the two ends. The V gene's germline CDR1 is PRHDT and CDR2 FYEKMQ (reference sequence).

The chain carries TRBV20-1 and TRBJ2-3, with 14 bases matching TRBD2. The CDR3 is 16 residues long. Germline loops: CDR1 DFQATT, CDR2 SNEGSKA (reference sequence). Germline trimming cut 6 bases from V and 3 bases from J; bases unmatched to any gene: 8. The CDR3 DNA follows: TGCAGTGCCTGGGCCCGGACTAGCGGGAGGACAGATACGCAGTATTTT. This translates into CSAWARTSGRTDTQYF.

J is TRBJ2-1 and V is TRBV7-2, with 10 bases identical to TRBD2. The CDR3 runs 14 residues. With 6 bases clipped from V and 6 bases from J, the junction kept 5 bases outside the gene matches. Germline V gene lookup returns CDR1 SGHTA and CDR2 FQGNSA. The CDR3 is CASRTLAGANEQFF. CDR3 bases: TGTGCCAGCAGAACGCTAGCGGGGGCCAATGAGCAGTTCTTC.

The chain couples TRBV4-2 to TRBJ2-1, with unresolved D. The CDR3 has 18 amino acids. CDR1 LGHNA and CDR2 YNFKEQ come from the germline V gene. Trimming removed 0 bases from V and 0 bases from J, with 15 bases in between. CDR3 sequence (DNA): TGTGCCAGCAGCCAAGACTTCACGAAAAACCCCTCCTACAATGAGCAGTTCTTC. This translates into CASSQDFTKNPSYNEQFF.